Sequencing of this TCR beta chain was carried out in a study of Graves' ophthalmopathy and Graves' hyperthyroidism. A few counts support this clonotype. TCR beta CDR3 amplification used RNA transcripts. Investigators did first-round RT-PCR with HTBI primers, then second-round multiplex PCR. TCRdb reprocessed the multiplex PCR reads via MiXCR and lists one record per CDR3 protein. The repertoire holds 650,000 to 900,000 distinct CDR3 sequences, roughly 40% seen once, with 40% to 45% in the top ten. In germline, CDR1 is DFQATT, CDR2 SNEGSKA (reference sequence). This CDR3 has 13 amino acids. The germline V and J ends were trimmed by 6 bases and 3 bases, with 15 bases remaining between them. Ophthalmopathic donors had moderate-to-severe activity, CAS ≥3 and NOSPECS ≥4, with disease that had lasted under 3 months. PBMCs were density-gradient isolated from roughly 10 ml fresh blood.

The sequenced sample consisted of peripheral blood. The origin of this receptor is an adult man with Graves' ophthalmopathy. This chain uses TRBV20-1 with TRBJ2-7; a possible D gene is TRBD1 (5 bases). CDR3 amino acids: CSATDIRLYEQYF. The CDR3 nucleotides read TGCAGTGCGACGGACATCCGACTCTACGAGCAGTACTTC.